Listed below are T cell receptor beta chains from one sample, sequenced in a study of shared clonotypes between healthy human individuals. TCRdb's copy holds only in-frame clones and misses some; the assay was immunoSEQ multiplex PCR. The data hold roughly 1,600,000 clones, with 98% observed a single time. The specimen was naive CD4+ T cells sorted from blood. These receptor sequences come from a young man in good health. Each CDR3 is given with its conserved first and last residue. The order of the fields is J gene, clone size, D gene, V gene, CDR3 protein, CDR3 DNA. D genes are given only for firm matches. Clone size is not always given. Where it is, it says once, few, many or a class for expanded clones.

J gene: TRBJ2-7; clone size: NA; D gene: TRBD2; V gene: TRBV4-1; CDR3 protein: CASSQGSGISSYEQYF; CDR3 DNA: TGCGCCAGCAGCCAAGGTAGCGGGATAAGCTCCTACGAGCAGTACTTC
J gene: TRBJ2-3; clone size: NA; D gene: TRBD2; V gene: TRBV10-1; CDR3 protein: CASSPRRALGAGDTQYF; CDR3 DNA: TGCGCCAGCAGCCCCAGAAGGGCTTTAGGAGCGGGGGATACGCAGTATTTT
J gene: TRBJ2-5; clone size: NA; D gene: TRBD1; V gene: TRBV9; CDR3 protein: CASSAQGATETQYF; CDR3 DNA: TGTGCCAGCAGCGCACAGGGGGCTACCGAGACCCAGTACTTC
J gene: TRBJ1-1; clone size: once; D gene: NA; V gene: TRBV2; CDR3 protein: CASTFDGNTEAFF; CDR3 DNA: TGTGCCAGCACCTTTGACGGCAACACTGAAGCTTTCTTT
J gene: TRBJ1-2; clone size: NA; D gene: NA; V gene: TRBV6-5; CDR3 protein: CASRNGDLYGYTF; CDR3 DNA: TGTGCCAGCAGAAATGGGGACCTCTATGGCTACACCTTC
J gene: TRBJ2-1; clone size: few; D gene: NA; V gene: TRBV5-1; CDR3 protein: CASSLAGNNEQFF; CDR3 DNA: TGCGCCAGCAGCTTGGCCGGGAACAATGAGCAGTTCTTC
J gene: TRBJ2-1; clone size: NA; D gene: TRBD2; V gene: TRBV10-3; CDR3 protein: CAISESRTSPPNEQFF; CDR3 DNA: TGTGCCATCAGTGAGTCCCGGACTAGCCCCCCCAATGAGCAGTTCTTC
J gene: TRBJ1-3; clone size: once; D gene: TRBD1; V gene: TRBV9; CDR3 protein: CASSSTGIGNTIYF; CDR3 DNA: TGTGCCAGCAGCTCGACAGGGATTGGAAACACCATATATTTT
J gene: TRBJ2-1; clone size: NA; D gene: TRBD2; V gene: TRBV27; CDR3 protein: CASSAMGLAGLYNEQFF; CDR3 DNA: TGTGCCAGCAGCGCAATGGGACTAGCGGGATTATACAATGAGCAGTTCTTC
J gene: TRBJ2-7; clone size: NA; D gene: TRBD2; V gene: TRBV27; CDR3 protein: CASSPIAGGSYEQYF; CDR3 DNA: TGTGCCAGCAGCCCAATCGCGGGAGGGTCCTACGAGCAGTACTTC
J gene: TRBJ1-1; clone size: NA; D gene: NA; V gene: TRBV18; CDR3 protein: CASSPGVNTEAFF; CDR3 DNA: TGTGCCAGCTCCCCAGGGGTGAACACTGAAGCTTTCTTT
J gene: TRBJ2-1; clone size: NA; D gene: NA; V gene: TRBV18; CDR3 protein: CASSPEGYNEQFF; CDR3 DNA: TGTGCCAGCTCACCGGAAGGGTACAATGAGCAGTTCTTC
J gene: TRBJ2-7; clone size: NA; D gene: TRBD2; V gene: TRBV7-9; CDR3 protein: CASSSPGLPYEQYF; CDR3 DNA: TGTGCCAGCAGCTCGCCGGGACTACCTTACGAGCAGTACTTC
J gene: TRBJ2-1; clone size: once; D gene: NA; V gene: TRBV30; CDR3 protein: CAWMPGVRGEQFF; CDR3 DNA: TGTGCCTGGATGCCAGGGGTCAGGGGTGAGCAGTTCTTC
J gene: TRBJ1-3; clone size: NA; D gene: NA; V gene: TRBV6-5; CDR3 protein: CASSLTNSGNTIYF; CDR3 DNA: TGTGCCAGCAGTTTAACGAACTCTGGAAACACCATATATTTT
J gene: TRBJ2-1; clone size: NA; D gene: TRBD2; V gene: TRBV14; CDR3 protein: CASSQVFPSGSVYNEQFF; CDR3 DNA: TGTGCCAGCAGCCAAGTTTTCCCTAGCGGGAGTGTCTACAATGAGCAGTTCTTC
J gene: TRBJ2-7; clone size: NA; D gene: NA; V gene: TRBV25-1; CDR3 protein: CASSESGPSSYEQYF; CDR3 DNA: TGTGCCAGCAGTGAATCAGGTCCTAGCTCCTACGAGCAGTACTTC
J gene: TRBJ2-1; clone size: once; D gene: TRBD2; V gene: TRBV5-4; CDR3 protein: CASSLSLAGAEQFF; CDR3 DNA: TGTGCCAGCAGCTTGTCACTAGCGGGGGCTGAGCAGTTCTTC
J gene: TRBJ1-5; clone size: NA; D gene: TRBD1; V gene: TRBV6-5; CDR3 protein: CASSYTGTVGQPQHF; CDR3 DNA: TGTGCCAGCAGTTACACCGGGACAGTGGGGCAGCCCCAGCATTTT
J gene: TRBJ1-4; clone size: NA; D gene: NA; V gene: TRBV30; CDR3 protein: CAWSVRDQFIEKLFF; CDR3 DNA: TGTGCCTGGAGTGTCCGGGACCAGTTTATTGAAAAACTGTTTTTT
J gene: TRBJ2-5; clone size: NA; D gene: NA; V gene: TRBV7-9; CDR3 protein: CASRAHRGGETQYF; CDR3 DNA: TGTGCCAGCAGGGCCCACAGGGGGGGAGAGACCCAGTACTTC
J gene: TRBJ2-3; clone size: NA; D gene: TRBD2; V gene: TRBV27; CDR3 protein: CASSPRLASDTQYF; CDR3 DNA: TGTGCCAGCAGTCCACGACTAGCATCAGATACGCAGTATTTT
J gene: TRBJ2-1; clone size: NA; D gene: NA; V gene: TRBV18; CDR3 protein: CASSPPRATSYNEQFF; CDR3 DNA: TGTGCCAGCTCACCACCGCGGGCGACTTCCTACAATGAGCAGTTCTTC
J gene: TRBJ2-2; clone size: NA; D gene: NA; V gene: TRBV28; CDR3 protein: CASSLLRVTGELFF; CDR3 DNA: TGTGCCAGCAGTTTGTTACGGGTTACCGGGGAGCTGTTTTTT
J gene: TRBJ2-7; clone size: NA; D gene: TRBD1; V gene: TRBV25-1; CDR3 protein: CASSTPGQAYEQYF; CDR3 DNA: TGTGCCAGCTCCACCCCGGGACAGGCCTACGAGCAGTACTTC
J gene: TRBJ2-7; clone size: NA; D gene: NA; V gene: TRBV9; CDR3 protein: CASSSHPGEGEQYF; CDR3 DNA: TGTGCCAGCAGCTCCCACCCAGGGGAGGGCGAGCAGTACTTC
J gene: TRBJ2-5; clone size: NA; D gene: TRBD2; V gene: TRBV28; CDR3 protein: CASSLGGWGETQYF; CDR3 DNA: TGTGCCAGCAGTTTGGGAGGGTGGGGAGAGACCCAGTACTTC
J gene: TRBJ1-2; clone size: NA; D gene: NA; V gene: TRBV4-1; CDR3 protein: CASSQPTRGVTFNYGYTF; CDR3 DNA: TGCGCCAGCAGCCAACCCACCCGGGGGGTAACTTTTAACTATGGCTACACCTTC
J gene: TRBJ2-6; clone size: NA; D gene: NA; V gene: TRBV25-1; CDR3 protein: CASSDSGANVLTF; CDR3 DNA: TGTGCCAGCAGTGACTCTGGGGCCAACGTCCTGACTTTC
J gene: TRBJ2-7; clone size: NA; D gene: NA; V gene: TRBV28; CDR3 protein: CASSLVGSVYEQYF; CDR3 DNA: TGTGCCAGCAGTTTAGTTGGATCTGTCTACGAGCAGTACTTC
J gene: TRBJ1-3; clone size: NA; D gene: NA; V gene: TRBV6-5; CDR3 protein: CASSYSAGHPNTIYF; CDR3 DNA: TGTGCCAGCAGTTACTCCGCGGGACACCCAAACACCATATATTTT
J gene: TRBJ1-1; clone size: NA; D gene: NA; V gene: TRBV29-1; CDR3 protein: CSVYHIYMNTEAFF; CDR3 DNA: TGCAGCGTTTATCACATCTACATGAACACTGAAGCTTTCTTT
J gene: TRBJ2-7; clone size: NA; D gene: TRBD2; V gene: TRBV6-4; CDR3 protein: CASSSGLAGGEQYF; CDR3 DNA: TGTGCCAGCAGTTCGGGACTAGCGGGAGGGGAGCAGTACTTC
J gene: TRBJ2-1; clone size: NA; D gene: TRBD2; V gene: TRBV5-1; CDR3 protein: CASSSGLAGVNEQFF; CDR3 DNA: TGCGCCAGCAGCTCCGGACTAGCGGGAGTAAATGAGCAGTTCTTC
J gene: TRBJ2-7; clone size: NA; D gene: TRBD2; V gene: TRBV7-8; CDR3 protein: CASSSGLGRYEQYF; CDR3 DNA: TGTGCCAGCAGCTCGGGACTAGGCCGCTACGAGCAGTACTTC
J gene: TRBJ1-2; clone size: NA; D gene: TRBD1; V gene: TRBV28; CDR3 protein: CASSFFNPNHRGHYGYTF; CDR3 DNA: TGTGCCAGCAGTTTTTTCAACCCAAATCACAGGGGGCACTATGGCTACACCTTC
J gene: TRBJ2-7; clone size: NA; D gene: TRBD2; V gene: TRBV27; CDR3 protein: CASTPAGGPTYEQYF; CDR3 DNA: TGTGCCAGCACCCCAGCGGGAGGGCCAACCTACGAGCAGTACTTC
J gene: TRBJ2-1; clone size: NA; D gene: NA; V gene: TRBV18; CDR3 protein: CASSPNPLQLSYNEQFF; CDR3 DNA: TGTGCCAGCTCACCAAACCCCCTCCAGTTGTCGTACAATGAGCAGTTCTTC
J gene: TRBJ2-7; clone size: NA; D gene: NA; V gene: TRBV5-6; CDR3 protein: CASSLVGRGLEQYF; CDR3 DNA: TGTGCCAGCAGCTTGGTCGGCAGGGGACTCGAGCAGTACTTC
J gene: TRBJ2-7; clone size: NA; D gene: TRBD1; V gene: TRBV5-1; CDR3 protein: CASGETGGPYEQYF; CDR3 DNA: TGCGCCAGCGGGGAGACAGGGGGCCCCTACGAGCAGTACTTC
J gene: TRBJ2-2; clone size: NA; D gene: NA; V gene: TRBV5-4; CDR3 protein: CASSLGQVNTGELFF; CDR3 DNA: TGTGCCAGCAGCTTGGGCCAGGTGAACACCGGGGAGCTGTTTTTT
J gene: TRBJ2-1; clone size: NA; D gene: NA; V gene: TRBV29-1; CDR3 protein: CSVRRKTADNEQFF; CDR3 DNA: TGCAGCGTTCGGCGAAAGACAGCCGACAATGAGCAGTTCTTC
J gene: TRBJ2-7; clone size: NA; D gene: NA; V gene: TRBV28; CDR3 protein: CASSLTGAAYEQYF; CDR3 DNA: TGTGCCAGCAGTTTAACGGGGGCAGCGTACGAGCAGTACTTC
J gene: TRBJ2-7; clone size: NA; D gene: TRBD2; V gene: TRBV5-5; CDR3 protein: CASSWGLAVYEQYF; CDR3 DNA: TGTGCCAGCAGCTGGGGACTAGCCGTCTACGAGCAGTACTTC
J gene: TRBJ2-7; clone size: NA; D gene: NA; V gene: TRBV29-1; CDR3 protein: CSVEGRGDRAGYEQYF; CDR3 DNA: TGCAGCGTTGAAGGTCGGGGGGACAGAGCGGGCTACGAGCAGTACTTC
J gene: TRBJ2-5; clone size: NA; D gene: NA; V gene: TRBV2; CDR3 protein: CASSEVPRGTQYF; CDR3 DNA: TGTGCCAGCAGTGAAGTTCCCCGGGGGACCCAGTACTTC
J gene: TRBJ1-1; clone size: NA; D gene: TRBD1; V gene: TRBV4-1; CDR3 protein: CASSHLGGPKNTEAFF; CDR3 DNA: TGCGCCAGCAGCCACCTAGGGGGCCCAAAGAACACTGAAGCTTTCTTT
J gene: TRBJ2-1; clone size: NA; D gene: NA; V gene: TRBV11-3; CDR3 protein: CASSPRGGSYNEQFF; CDR3 DNA: TGTGCCAGCAGTCCTCGCGGTGGCTCCTACAATGAGCAGTTCTTC
J gene: TRBJ1-1; clone size: once; D gene: NA; V gene: TRBV6-1; CDR3 protein: CASSDQGLMNTEAFF; CDR3 DNA: TGTGCCAGCAGTGATCAGGGGCTCATGAACACTGAAGCTTTCTTT
J gene: TRBJ2-7; clone size: NA; D gene: NA; V gene: TRBV7-2; CDR3 protein: CASSPGIAEQYF; CDR3 DNA: TGTGCCAGCAGCCCCGGAATAGCCGAGCAGTACTTC
J gene: TRBJ2-7; clone size: NA; D gene: TRBD2; V gene: TRBV15; CDR3 protein: CATRGAGSSYEQYF; CDR3 DNA: TGTGCCACCCGGGGAGCGGGAAGCTCCTACGAGCAGTACTTC
J gene: TRBJ2-2; clone size: NA; D gene: NA; V gene: TRBV2; CDR3 protein: CASTPRPSTTGELFF; CDR3 DNA: TGTGCCAGCACCCCTCGTCCCTCTACCACCGGGGAGCTGTTTTTT